These 7 T cell receptor beta chains were sequenced from one sample in a study of technical replicates of blood from several donors. Sequenced by immunoSEQ multiplex PCR; TCRdb stores in-frame clones only, minus some. The data hold 60,000 or so clones, with 80% to 90% observed a single time. Sequenced: PBMCs. These receptors came from a human donor in good health. Some clones in this sample may be carry-over from other donors' samples.

J is TRBJ2-5 and V is TRBV5-4; TRBD2 aligns across 10 bases. The CDR3 covers 15 residues. The J segment lost 3 bases and the V segment lost 4 bases, leaving 6 bases of the junction unmatched. Looked up from germline, CDR1 is SGHNT and CDR2 is YYREEE (reference sequence). The CDR3 protein is CASSLGLAIEETQYF. The CDR3 DNA is TGTGCCAGCAGCCTGGGACTAGCGATAGAAGAGACCCAGTACTTC.

A single count supports this clone. V usage is TRBV30 and J usage is TRBJ2-5; 7 bases line up with TRBD2. The J call may be wrong; the DNA end is better matched by TRBJ2-7. Germline-derived CDR1 and CDR2 are GTSNPN and SVGIG (reference sequence). The CDR3 spans 12 residues. The CDR3 bases are TGTGCCTGTCAGCGGGACTCCTACGAGCAGTACTTC. It is translated as CACQRDSYEQYF.

The chain links TRBV9 to TRBJ2-2; D remains ambiguous. The CDR3 runs to 15 residues. The germline CDR1 and CDR2 sequences are SGDLS and YYNGEE. V was pared by 0 bases and J by 6 bases, with 12 bases between. The CDR3 protein is CASSVGATTAGELFF. CDR3 in DNA: TGTGCCAGCAGCGTAGGCGCCACTACGGCCGGGGAGCTGTTTTTT.

The rearrangement joins TRBV14 to TRBJ2-3; TRBD2 matches at 13 bases. V lost 1 base, J lost 0 bases, and 13 bases stayed unmatched. Per the germline V gene, CDR1 is SGHDN and CDR2 is FVKESK. The CDR3 runs 21 residues. CDR3: CASSQGTPGLAGSASTDTQYF. Written as DNA, the CDR3 is TGTGCCAGCAGCCAAGGGACACCGGGACTAGCGGGGTCAGCTAGCACAGATACGCAGTATTTT.

The V gene is TRBV2, the J gene TRBJ2-5; the D is unclear. Germline V CDR1 and CDR2: SNHLY, FYNNEI. This CDR3 comprises 12 residues. V gave up 5 bases and J gave up 0 bases, with 4 bases separating them. The CDR3 loop is CASSSDQETQYF. The CDR3 DNA follows: TGTGCCAGCAGTTCGGACCAAGAGACCCAGTACTTC.

This sequence joins TRBV6-5 and TRBJ2-2; 7 nucleotides line up with TRBD2. Germline V lookup: CDR1 MNHEY, CDR2 SVGAGI. The CDR3 contains 15 residues. The V and J ends lost 8 bases and 1 base, in that order; junction bases with no gene match: 7. CDR3 sequence reads: CASGFTSVNTGELFF. Written as DNA, the CDR3 is TGTGCCAGCGGATTCACTAGCGTGAACACCGGGGAGCTGTTTTTT.

The rearrangement links TRBV4-2 to TRBJ1-2; 8 bases are a match to TRBD1. The V and J ends lost 5 bases and 9 bases, in that order; junction bases with no gene match: 17. Germline V lookup: CDR1 LGHNA, CDR2 YNFKEQ. This CDR3 comprises 16 residues. In DNA, the CDR3 is TGTGCCAGCAGCTCAAGTCTCGGACAGGGAACGGAGAGCTACACCTTC. Translating gives CASSSSLGQGTESYTF.